This entry describes one TCR beta chain. The sample belongs to a study of technical replicates of blood from several donors. Profiled with immunoSEQ multiplex PCR; TCRdb holds only in-frame clones, not every one. In the table there are tens of thousands of clones, approximately 96% of which are singletons. V gave up 5 bases and J gave up 0 bases, with 14 bases separating them. This CDR3 contains 16 residues. Germline assignment: CDR1 LNHDA and CDR2 SQIVND (reference sequence). The sample comprised T cells isolated from PBMCs. This TCR was sampled from a human donor in good health. The chain uses TRBV19 and TRBJ2-1; no reliable D call. As DNA, the CDR3 is TGTGCCAGTAGTGCAACAGCTATGCCCTCCTACAATGAGCAGTTCTTC. Its protein product is CASSATAMPSYNEQFF. Based on the CDR3 plus reference TRBV19 and TRBJ2-1, the full variable domain is DGGITQSPKYLFRKEGQNVTLSCEQNLNHDAMYWYRQDPGQGLRLIYYSQIVNDFQKGDIAEGYSVSREKKESFPLTVTSAQKNPTAFYLCASSATAMPSYNEQFFGPGTRLTVL.